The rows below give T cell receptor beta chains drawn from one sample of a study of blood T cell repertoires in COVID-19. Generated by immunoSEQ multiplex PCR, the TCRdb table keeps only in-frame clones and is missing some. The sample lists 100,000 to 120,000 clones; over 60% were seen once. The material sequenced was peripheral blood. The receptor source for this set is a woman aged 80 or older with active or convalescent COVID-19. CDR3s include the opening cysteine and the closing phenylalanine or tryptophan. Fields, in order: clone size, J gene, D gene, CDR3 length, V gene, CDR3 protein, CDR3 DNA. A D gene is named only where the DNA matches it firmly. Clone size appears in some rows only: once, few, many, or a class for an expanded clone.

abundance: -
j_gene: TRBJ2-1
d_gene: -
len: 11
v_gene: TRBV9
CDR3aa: CASSVGIEQFF
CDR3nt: TGTGCCAGCAGCGTAGGTATTGAGCAGTTCTTC

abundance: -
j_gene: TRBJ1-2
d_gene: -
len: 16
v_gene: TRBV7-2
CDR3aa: CASTLFPGVQERGYTF
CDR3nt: TGTGCCAGCACCCTATTCCCCGGGGTACAAGAGCGTGGCTACACCTTC

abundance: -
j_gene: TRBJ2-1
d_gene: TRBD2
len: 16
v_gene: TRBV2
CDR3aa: CASSEISGRKNNEQFF
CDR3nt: TGTGCCAGCAGTGAAATTAGCGGGAGGAAAAACAATGAGCAGTTCTTC

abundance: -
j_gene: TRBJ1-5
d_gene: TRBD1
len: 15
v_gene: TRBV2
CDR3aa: CASSGNRGSNQPQHF
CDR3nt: TGTGCCAGCAGTGGGAACAGGGGAAGCAATCAGCCCCAGCATTTT

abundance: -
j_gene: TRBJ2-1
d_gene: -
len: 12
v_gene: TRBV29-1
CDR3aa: CSVRNLYNEQFF
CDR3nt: TGCAGCGTGCGGAACCTTTACAATGAGCAGTTCTTC

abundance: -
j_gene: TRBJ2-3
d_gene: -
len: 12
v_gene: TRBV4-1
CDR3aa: CASSHPRDTQYF
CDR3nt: TGCGCCAGCAGCCACCCCAGGGATACGCAGTATTTT

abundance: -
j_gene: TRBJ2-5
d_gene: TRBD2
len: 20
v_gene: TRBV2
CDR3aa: CASRERGGSGLAGKQETQYF
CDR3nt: TGTGCCAGCAGAGAAAGAGGGGGCTCGGGACTAGCGGGAAAGCAAGAGACCCAGTACTTC

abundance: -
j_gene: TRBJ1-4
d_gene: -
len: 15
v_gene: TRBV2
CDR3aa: CASSEMATLPRVLFF
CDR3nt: TGTGCCAGCAGTGAAATGGCAACCCTCCCGAGGGTACTGTTTTTT

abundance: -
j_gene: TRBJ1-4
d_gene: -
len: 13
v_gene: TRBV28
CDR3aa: CASTKAGQFVSIF
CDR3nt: TGTGCCAGCACCAAGGCCGGACAGTTCGTTTCCATTTTT

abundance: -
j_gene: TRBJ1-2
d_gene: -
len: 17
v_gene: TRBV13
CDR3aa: CASSLSLAGSSAYGYTF
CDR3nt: TGTGCCAGCAGCTTAAGCCTAGCAGGCTCTTCGGCTTATGGCTACACCTTC

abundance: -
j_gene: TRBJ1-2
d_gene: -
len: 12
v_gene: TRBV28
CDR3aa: CASSLSDYGYTF
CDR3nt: TGTGCCAGCAGTTTATCAGACTATGGCTACACCTTC

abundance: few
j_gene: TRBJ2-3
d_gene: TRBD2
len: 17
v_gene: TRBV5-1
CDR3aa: CASSLGALLAGVDTQYF
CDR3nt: TGCGCCAGCAGCTTGGGAGCTTTACTAGCGGGAGTAGATACGCAGTATTTT

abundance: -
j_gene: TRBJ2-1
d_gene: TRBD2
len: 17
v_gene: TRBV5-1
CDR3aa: CASSLGLAGDIGREQFF
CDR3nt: TGCGCCAGCAGCTTGGGACTAGCGGGAGACATAGGAAGGGAGCAGTTCTTC

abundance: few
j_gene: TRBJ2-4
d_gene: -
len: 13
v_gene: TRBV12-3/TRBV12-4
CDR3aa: CASSADRGNIQYF
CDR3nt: TGTGCCAGCAGTGCCGACAGAGGAAACATTCAGTACTTC

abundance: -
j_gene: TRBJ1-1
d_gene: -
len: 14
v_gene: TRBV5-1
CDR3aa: CASSLQGGAFEAFF
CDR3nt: TGCGCCAGCAGCTTGCAGGGTGGAGCGTTTGAAGCTTTCTTT

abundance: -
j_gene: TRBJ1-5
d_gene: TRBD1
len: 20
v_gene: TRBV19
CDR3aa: CASSRETGQGTLPSYQPQHF
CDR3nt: TGTGCCAGTAGTAGAGAAACCGGACAGGGGACCTTACCTTCTTATCAGCCCCAGCATTTT

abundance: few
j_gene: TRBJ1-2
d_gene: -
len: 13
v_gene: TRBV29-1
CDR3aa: CSAVDAGVYGYTF
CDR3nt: TGCAGCGCTGTAGACGCAGGGGTATATGGCTACACCTTC

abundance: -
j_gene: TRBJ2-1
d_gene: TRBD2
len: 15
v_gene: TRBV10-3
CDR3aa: CAISRRLAGYNEQFF
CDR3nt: TGTGCCATCAGTCGGAGACTAGCGGGATACAATGAGCAGTTCTTC

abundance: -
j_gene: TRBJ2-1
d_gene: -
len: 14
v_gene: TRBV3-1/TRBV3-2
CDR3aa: CASSQDSSYNEQFF
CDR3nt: TGTGCCAGCAGCCAAGATTCGTCCTACAATGAGCAGTTCTTC

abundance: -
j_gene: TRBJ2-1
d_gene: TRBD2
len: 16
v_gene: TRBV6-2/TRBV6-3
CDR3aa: CASSRYRTSGINEQFF
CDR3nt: TGTGCCAGCAGCCGCTACCGGACTAGCGGGATAAATGAGCAGTTCTTC

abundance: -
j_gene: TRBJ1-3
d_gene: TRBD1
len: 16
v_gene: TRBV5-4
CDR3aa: CASSLFQGARGNTIYF
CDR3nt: TGTGCCAGCAGCTTGTTCCAGGGGGCGAGAGGAAACACCATATATTTT

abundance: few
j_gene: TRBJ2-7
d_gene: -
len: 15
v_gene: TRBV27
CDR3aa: CASSFNLAVVYEQYF
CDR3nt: TGTGCCAGCAGTTTTAATTTAGCGGTCGTGTACGAGCAGTACTTC

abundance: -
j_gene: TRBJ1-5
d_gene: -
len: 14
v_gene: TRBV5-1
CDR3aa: CASSSGAWGQPQHF
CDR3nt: TGCGCCAGCAGCTCGGGAGCCTGGGGGCAGCCCCAGCATTTT

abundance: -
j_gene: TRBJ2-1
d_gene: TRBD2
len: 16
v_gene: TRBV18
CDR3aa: CASAPRGGGGVGEQFF
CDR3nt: TGTGCCAGCGCCCCCCGGGGGGGAGGAGGTGTCGGTGAGCAGTTCTTC

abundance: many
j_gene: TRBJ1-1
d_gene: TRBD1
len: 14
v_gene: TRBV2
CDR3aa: CASSKQGGTTEAFF
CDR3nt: TGTGCCAGCAGCAAACAGGGGGGGACGACTGAAGCTTTCTTT

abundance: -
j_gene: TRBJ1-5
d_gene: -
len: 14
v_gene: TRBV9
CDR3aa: CASMAGYSNQPQHF
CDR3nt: TGTGCCAGCATGGCGGGGTATAGCAATCAGCCCCAGCATTTT

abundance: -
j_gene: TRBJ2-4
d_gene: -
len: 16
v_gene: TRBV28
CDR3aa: CASSLTGHLAKNIQYF
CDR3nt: TGTGCCAGCAGTTTAACGGGACATCTAGCCAAAAACATTCAGTACTTC

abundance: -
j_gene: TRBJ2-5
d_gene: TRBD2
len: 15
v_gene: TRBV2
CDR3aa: CASSRLAGVQETQYF
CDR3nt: TGTGCCAGCAGTAGACTAGCGGGAGTTCAAGAGACCCAGTACTTC

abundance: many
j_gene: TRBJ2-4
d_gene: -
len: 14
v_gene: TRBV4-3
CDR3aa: CASSQSLAKNIQYF
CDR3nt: TGCGCCAGCAGCCAGTCCTTAGCCAAAAACATTCAGTACTTC

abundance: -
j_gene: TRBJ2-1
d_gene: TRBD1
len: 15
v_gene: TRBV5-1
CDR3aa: CASSLGTVIYNEQFF
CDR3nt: TGCGCCAGCAGCCTCGGGACAGTAATCTACAATGAGCAGTTCTTC

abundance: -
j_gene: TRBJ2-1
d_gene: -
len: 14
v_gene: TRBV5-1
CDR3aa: CASSHGQSLNEQFF
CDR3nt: TGCGCCAGCAGCCACGGACAGTCCCTCAATGAGCAGTTCTTC

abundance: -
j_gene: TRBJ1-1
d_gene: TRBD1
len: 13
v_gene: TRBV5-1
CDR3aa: CASSRDRATEAFF
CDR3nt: TGCGCCAGCAGCCGGGACAGGGCCACTGAAGCTTTCTTT

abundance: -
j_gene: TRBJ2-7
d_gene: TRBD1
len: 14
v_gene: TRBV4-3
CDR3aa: CASSQEQGSYEQYF
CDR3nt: TGCGCCAGCAGCCAAGAACAGGGGTCGTACGAGCAGTACTTC

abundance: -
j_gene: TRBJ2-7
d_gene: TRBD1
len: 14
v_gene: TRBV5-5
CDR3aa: CASSLEGAWHEQYF
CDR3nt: TGTGCCAGCAGCTTGGAGGGGGCTTGGCACGAGCAGTACTTC

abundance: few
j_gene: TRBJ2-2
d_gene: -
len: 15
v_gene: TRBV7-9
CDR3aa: CASTLSSGSTGELFF
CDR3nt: TGTGCCAGCACCCTTAGTAGCGGTTCCACCGGGGAGCTGTTTTTT

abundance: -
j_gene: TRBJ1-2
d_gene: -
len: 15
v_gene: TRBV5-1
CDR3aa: CASSPRSRQGGGYTF
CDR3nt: TGCGCCAGCAGCCCCCGTAGTAGGCAGGGAGGCGGCTACACCTTC

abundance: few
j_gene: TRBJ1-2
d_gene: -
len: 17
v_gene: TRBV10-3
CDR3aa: CAIRSQEPGGGNYGYTF
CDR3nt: TGTGCCATCAGATCACAGGAGCCTGGCGGGGGTAACTATGGCTACACCTTC

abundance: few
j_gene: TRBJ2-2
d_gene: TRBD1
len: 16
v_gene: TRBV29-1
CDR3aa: CSVEEGGQGAFGELFF
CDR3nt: TGCAGCGTTGAAGAGGGTGGACAGGGGGCGTTTGGGGAGCTGTTTTTT

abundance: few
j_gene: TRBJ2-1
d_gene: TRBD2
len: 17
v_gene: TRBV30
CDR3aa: CAWSVLGTSGNYNEQFF
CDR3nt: TGTGCCTGGAGTGTACTGGGGACTAGCGGGAACTACAATGAGCAGTTCTTC

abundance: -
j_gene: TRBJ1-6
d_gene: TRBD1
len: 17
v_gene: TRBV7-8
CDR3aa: CASSPRTGGSYNSPLHF
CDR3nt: TGTGCCAGCAGCCCCCGGACAGGGGGCTCCTATAATTCACCCCTCCACTTT

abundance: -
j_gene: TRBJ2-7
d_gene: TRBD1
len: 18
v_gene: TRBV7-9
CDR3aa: CASSLAWGRGGLRYEQYF
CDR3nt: TGTGCCAGCAGCTTAGCTTGGGGGAGAGGGGGCCTACGCTACGAGCAGTACTTC

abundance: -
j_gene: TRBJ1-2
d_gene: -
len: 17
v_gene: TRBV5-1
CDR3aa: CASSPADGVRGGYGYTF
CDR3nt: TGCGCCAGCAGCCCGGCGGATGGAGTTAGAGGAGGATATGGCTACACCTTC

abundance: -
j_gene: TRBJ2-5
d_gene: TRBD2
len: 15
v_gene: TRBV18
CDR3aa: CASYLLAGVQETQYF
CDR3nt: TGTGCCAGCTATCTACTAGCGGGGGTTCAAGAGACCCAGTACTTC

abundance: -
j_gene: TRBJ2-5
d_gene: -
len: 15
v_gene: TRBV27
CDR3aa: CASTEMGRVGETQYF
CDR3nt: TGTGCCAGCACCGAGATGGGCAGGGTGGGAGAGACCCAGTACTTC

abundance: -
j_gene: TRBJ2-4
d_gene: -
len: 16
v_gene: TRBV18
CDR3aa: CASSPVAEFPKNIQYF
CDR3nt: TGTGCCAGCTCACCGGTCGCTGAGTTCCCCAAAAACATTCAGTACTTC

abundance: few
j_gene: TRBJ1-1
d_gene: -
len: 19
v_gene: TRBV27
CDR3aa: CASSQGPPSGPRANTEAFF
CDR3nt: TGTGCCAGCAGTCAAGGGCCCCCGAGCGGCCCTAGGGCGAACACTGAAGCTTTCTTT

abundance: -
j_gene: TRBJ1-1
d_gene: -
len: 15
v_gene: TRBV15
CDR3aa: CATSRDLGGGTEAFF
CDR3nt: TGTGCCACCAGCAGAGATCTGGGGGGGGGCACTGAAGCTTTCTTT

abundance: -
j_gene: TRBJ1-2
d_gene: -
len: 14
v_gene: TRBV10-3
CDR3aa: CAISESQDNYGYTF
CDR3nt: TGTGCCATCAGTGAGTCGCAGGATAACTATGGCTACACCTTC

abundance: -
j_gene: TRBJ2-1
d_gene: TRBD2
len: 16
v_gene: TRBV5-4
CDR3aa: CASSLDGLAGFYEQFF
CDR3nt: TGTGCCAGCAGCTTGGATGGACTAGCGGGATTCTATGAGCAGTTCTTC

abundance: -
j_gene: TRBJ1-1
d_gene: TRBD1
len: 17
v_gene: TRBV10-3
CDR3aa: CAISESVTGRANTEAFF
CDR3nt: TGTGCCATCAGTGAGTCGGTGACAGGGCGGGCGAACACTGAAGCTTTCTTT

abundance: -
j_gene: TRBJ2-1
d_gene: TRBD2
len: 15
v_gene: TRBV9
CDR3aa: CASSGGLAGHNEQFF
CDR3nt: TGTGCCAGCAGCGGGGGACTAGCGGGTCACAATGAGCAGTTCTTC

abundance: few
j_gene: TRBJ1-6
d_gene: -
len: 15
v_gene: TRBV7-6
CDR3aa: CASSLGAGGNSPLHF
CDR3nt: TGTGCCAGCAGCTTAGGGGCCGGAGGAAATTCACCCCTCCACTTT

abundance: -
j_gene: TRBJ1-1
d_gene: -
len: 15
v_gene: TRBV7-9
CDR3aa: CASTHSRGSETEAFF
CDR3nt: TGTGCCAGCACACACAGCCGGGGATCGGAAACTGAAGCTTTCTTT

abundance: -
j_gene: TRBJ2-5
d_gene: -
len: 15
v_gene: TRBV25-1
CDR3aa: CASTDRAGAQETQYF
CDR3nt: TGTGCCAGCACCGACCGCGCGGGGGCCCAAGAGACCCAGTACTTC

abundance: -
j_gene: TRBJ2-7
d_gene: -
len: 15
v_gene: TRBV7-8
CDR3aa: CASSFDLEGVYEQYF
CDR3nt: TGTGCCAGCAGTTTCGACCTGGAAGGGGTCTACGAGCAGTACTTC

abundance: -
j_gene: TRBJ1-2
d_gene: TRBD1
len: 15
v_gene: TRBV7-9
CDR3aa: CASSSHRDREYGYTF
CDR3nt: TGTGCCAGCAGCTCACACCGGGACAGGGAGTATGGCTACACCTTC

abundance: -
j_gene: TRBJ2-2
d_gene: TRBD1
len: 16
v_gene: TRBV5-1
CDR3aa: CASSARGQGNTGELFF
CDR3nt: TGCGCCAGCAGCGCCCGGGGACAGGGGAACACCGGGGAGCTGTTTTTT

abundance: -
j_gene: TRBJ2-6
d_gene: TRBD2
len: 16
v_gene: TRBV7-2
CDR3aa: CASSPGLHYGANVLTF
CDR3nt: TGTGCCAGCAGCCCGGGACTACACTATGGGGCCAACGTCCTGACTTTC

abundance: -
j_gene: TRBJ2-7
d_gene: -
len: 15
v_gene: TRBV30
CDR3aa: CAWSRRAVTSYEQYF
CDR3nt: TGTGCCTGGAGCAGAAGAGCGGTCACCTCCTACGAGCAGTACTTC